This TCR beta chain appears in the sequencing data of a study of neoadjuvant nivolumab and ipilimumab in lung cancer. Study outcomes and limitations: Resected-tumor TCR richness correlated positively with pretherapy blood richness. From pretherapy to surgery, tumor richness and clonality rose with dual therapy. Pathologic regression was not significantly tied to TCR clonality. TCR richness and clonality were higher in tumors than adjacent uninvolved lung.

Generated by immunoSEQ multiplex PCR, the TCRdb table keeps only in-frame clones and is missing some. The sample consists of over 25,000 clones, roughly 90% of them appearing once. A remark on this clone: Antigen: not known.

The CDR3 runs 15 residues. V dropped 5 bases and J dropped 2 bases, with 16 bases sitting between them. CDR1 KGHSH and CDR2 LQKENI come from the germline V gene. The gene calls are TRBV18 and TRBJ2-7; weak D call: TRBD2 (5 bases). Sequencing was performed on peripheral blood, taken after neoadjuvant nivolumab, alone or with ipilimumab, at or shortly before surgery. The sequence was collected from an adult with non-small cell lung cancer. CDR3 sequence (DNA): TGTGCCAGCTCAGCCGATAGAGGGAGACCCTACGAGCAGTACTTC. It yields the protein CASSADRGRPYEQYF.